Described below is a single T cell receptor (beta chain) sequence and its context. Original processing methods: Using reference gene primer amplification, nucleated cell counts were estimated. Measured with immunoSEQ multiplex PCR; TCRdb has only the in-frame clones, and not every one. V and J calls and clone size are those listed in that table; D and trimming were worked out from the DNA. Among approximately 470,000 clones listed, approximately 85% were seen once. This record belongs to a study of blood T cell repertoires in COVID-19. CDR1 and CDR2 (germline): MDHEN, SYDVKM. The CDR3 spans 14 residues. Unmatched junction bases numbered 13, after V lost 9 bases and J lost 8 bases.

The sample was peripheral blood. The clonotype comes from a human donor in a cohort sampled during active COVID-19. This chain connects TRBV28 to TRBJ1-2; 9 positions match TRBD1. Here the CDR3 reads CASSGTGKVRGYTF. CDR3 nucleotides: TGTGCCAGTTCCGGGACAGGGAAGGTTAGGGGCTACACCTTC.